This TCR beta chain was sequenced during a study of memory CD4+ T cells and cytomegalovirus serostatus. This CDR3 has 12 residues. Per the germline V gene, CDR1 is SGHDN and CDR2 is FVKESK. The method was immunoSEQ multiplex PCR; TCRdb's version includes in-frame clones alone and lacks a portion of them. The repertoire holds around 60,000 clones, with approximately 77% as singletons. The sort gate was single viable CD3+CD4+CD8-CD45RO+ cells for memory CD4+ T cells. Notes on this clone: Relative to the germline gene, one junction end is altered; a read error may explain this.

The sequenced sample consisted of memory CD4+ T cells from blood. The rearrangement links TRBV14 to TRBJ2-7; tentatively, D is TRBD2 (5 bases). The TCR was taken from an adult in good health and CMV-seronegative. Some clones in this sample may be carry-over from other donors' samples. This CDR3 is CASSRSATGKNF. The DNA for the CDR3 is TGTGCCAGCAGCCGAAGCGCTACGGGGAAGAACTTC.